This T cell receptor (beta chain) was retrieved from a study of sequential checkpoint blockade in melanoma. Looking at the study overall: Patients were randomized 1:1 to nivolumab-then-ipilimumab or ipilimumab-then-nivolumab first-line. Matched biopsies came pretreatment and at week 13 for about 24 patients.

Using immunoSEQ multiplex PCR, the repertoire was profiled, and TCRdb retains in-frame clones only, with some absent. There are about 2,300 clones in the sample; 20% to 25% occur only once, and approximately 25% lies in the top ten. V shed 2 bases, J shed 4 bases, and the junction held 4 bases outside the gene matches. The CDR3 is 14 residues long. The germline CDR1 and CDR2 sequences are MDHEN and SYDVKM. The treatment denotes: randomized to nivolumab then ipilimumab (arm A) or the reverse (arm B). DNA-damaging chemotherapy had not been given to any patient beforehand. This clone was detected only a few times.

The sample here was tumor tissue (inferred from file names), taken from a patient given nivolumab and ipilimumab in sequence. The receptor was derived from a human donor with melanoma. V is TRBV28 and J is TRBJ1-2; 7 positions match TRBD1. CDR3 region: CASSLPGQVYGYTF. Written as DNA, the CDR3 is TGTGCCAGCAGTTTACCCGGACAGGTCTATGGCTACACCTTC.